This TCR beta chain was profiled in a study of follicular helper T cells after annual influenza vaccination. The time point is: 2015-2016 season, pre-vaccination. Here immunoSEQ multiplex PCR was the method, and the copy in TCRdb shows in-frame clones only, minus some. The sample carries approximately 1,500 clones, around 82% recorded once. With 5 bases removed from V and 8 bases from J, the gap between germline ends came to 15 bases. The CDR3 has 13 amino acids. Germline CDR1 SGHNT, CDR2 YENEEA. The sample here was CXCR5+ CD38- circulating T follicular helper cells from blood, taken on the day of influenza vaccination. Subset in this sample: circulating Tfh, non-naive CD4+CXCR5+PD-1+ (ICOS+CD38+ or ICOS-CD38-). The rearrangement uses TRBV11-3 and TRBJ1-1; D possibly corresponds to TRBD1 (6 bases). This sequence originates from an adult who received the influenza vaccine. The CDR3, as DNA: TGTGCCAGCAGCCGCGATTCCGGGACAGAAGCTTTCTTT. This gives the protein CASSRDSGTEAFF. Using reference TRBV11-3 and TRBJ1-1 for the parts outside the CDR3, the full variable domain is EAGVVQSPRYKIIEKKQPVAFWCNPISGHNTLYWYLQNLGQGPELLIRYENEEAVDDSQLPKDRFSAERLKGVDSTLKIQPAELGDSAVYLCASSRDSGTEAFFGQGTRLTVV.